This TCR beta chain was obtained from a study of CD8 T cells in ankylosing spondylitis. Germline V gene lookup returns CDR1 KGHDR and CDR2 SFDVKD. J gave up 6 bases and V 3 bases, and 7 bases lay outside the gene matches. This CDR3 spans 15 amino acids. This clonotype turned up a few times. TCRdb re-derived calls from the 5' RACE reads in MiXCR, one entry per CDR3 protein. The table lists about 170,000 distinct CDR3 sequences, 15% to 20% of them singletons, with over 7.5% in the top ten. The sample consisted of blood, either unsorted or a sorted T cell fraction (not recorded which). The genes are TRBV24-1 and TRBJ2-1; 7 positions agree with TRBD2. The sequence was collected from a male donor with ankylosing spondylitis or in good health (not recorded which). The CDR3 here is CATSDLGGGSNEQFF. CDR3 DNA sequence: TGTGCCACCAGTGATCTGGGGGGGGGTAGCAATGAGCAGTTCTTC.